This entry features one TCR beta chain sequence. These data come from a study of neurological immune-mediated disorders. Trimming cost V 5 bases and J 5 bases, with 19 bases left between them. The CDR3 covers 15 residues. Germline V gene data show CDR1 as SGHDT and CDR2 as YYEEEE. TCRdb fed the 5' RACE reads into MiXCR, producing one record per CDR3 protein. This sample yields about 40,000 distinct CDR3 sequences, of which about 15% are seen a single time; approximately 3.6% belongs to the top ten. Libraries from sorted cells used 900,000 or so T cells (CD4+ or CD8+). The gene calls are TRBV5-6 and TRBJ2-5; a weak D match, TRBD2 (7 bases). Sequenced input: CD4+ T cells from blood. This sequence was found in an older woman with HTLV-1-associated myelopathy (HAM/TSP). The CDR3 reads CASRTPWGGAETQYF. The CDR3 bases are TGTGCCAGCAGAACCCCGTGGGGGGGCGCGGAGACCCAGTACTTC.